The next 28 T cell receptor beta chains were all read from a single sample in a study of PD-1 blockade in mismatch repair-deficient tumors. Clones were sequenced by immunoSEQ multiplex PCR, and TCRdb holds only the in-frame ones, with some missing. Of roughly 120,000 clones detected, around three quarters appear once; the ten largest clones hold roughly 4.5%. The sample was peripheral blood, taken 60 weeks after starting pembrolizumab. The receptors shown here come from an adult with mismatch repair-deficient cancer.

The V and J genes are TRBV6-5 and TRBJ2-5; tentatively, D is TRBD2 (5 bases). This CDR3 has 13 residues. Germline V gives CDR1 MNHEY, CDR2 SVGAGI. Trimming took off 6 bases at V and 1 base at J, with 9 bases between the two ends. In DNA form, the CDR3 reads TGTGCCAGCAGCCCCGGACTCCAAGAGACCCAGTACTTC. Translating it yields CASSPGLQETQYF.

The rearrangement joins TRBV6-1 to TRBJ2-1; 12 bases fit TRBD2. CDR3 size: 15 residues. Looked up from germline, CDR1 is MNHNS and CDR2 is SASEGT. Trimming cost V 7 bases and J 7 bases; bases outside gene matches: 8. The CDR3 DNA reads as TGTGCCAGCACCCTACTAGCGGGAGGCCGTAATGAGCAGTTCTTC. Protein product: CASTLLAGGRNEQFF.

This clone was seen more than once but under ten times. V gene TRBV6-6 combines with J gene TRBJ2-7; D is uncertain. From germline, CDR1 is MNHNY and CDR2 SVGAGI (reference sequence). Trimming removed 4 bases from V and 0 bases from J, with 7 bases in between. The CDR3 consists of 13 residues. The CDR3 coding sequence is TGTGCCAGCAGTTCCCTAAGCTCCTACGAGCAGTACTTC. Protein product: CASSSLSSYEQYF.

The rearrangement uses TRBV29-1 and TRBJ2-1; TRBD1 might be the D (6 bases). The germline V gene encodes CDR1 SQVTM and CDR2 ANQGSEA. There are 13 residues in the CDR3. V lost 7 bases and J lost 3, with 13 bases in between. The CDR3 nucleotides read TGCAGCGGGATATGGGACAACTACAATGAGCAGTTCTTC. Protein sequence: CSGIWDNYNEQFF.

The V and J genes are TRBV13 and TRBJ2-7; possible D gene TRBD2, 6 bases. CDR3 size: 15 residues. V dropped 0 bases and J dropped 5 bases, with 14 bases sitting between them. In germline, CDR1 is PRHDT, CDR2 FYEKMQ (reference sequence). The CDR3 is CASSLGTRPSNEQYF. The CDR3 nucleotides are TGTGCCAGCAGCTTAGGGACTAGACCATCAAACGAGCAGTACTTC. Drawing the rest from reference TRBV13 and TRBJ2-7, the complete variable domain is AAGVIQSPRHLIKEKRETATLKCYPIPRHDTVYWYQQGPGQDPQFLISFYEKMQSDKGSIPDRFSAQQFSDYHSELNMSSLELGDSALYFCASSLGTRPSNEQYFGPGTRLTVT.

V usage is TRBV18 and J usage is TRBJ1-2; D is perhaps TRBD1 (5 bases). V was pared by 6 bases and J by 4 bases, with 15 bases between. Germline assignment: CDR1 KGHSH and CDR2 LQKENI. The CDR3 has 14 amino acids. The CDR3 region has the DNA TGTGCCAGCTCCCCGGGACGCAGATTCTATGGCTACACCTTC. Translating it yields CASSPGRRFYGYTF. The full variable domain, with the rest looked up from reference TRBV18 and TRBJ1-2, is NAGVMQNPRHLVRRRGQEARLRCSPMKGHSHVYWYRQLPEEGLKFMVYLQKENIIDESGMPKERFSAEFPKEGPSILRIQQVVRGDSAAYFCASSPGRRFYGYTFGSGTRLTVV.

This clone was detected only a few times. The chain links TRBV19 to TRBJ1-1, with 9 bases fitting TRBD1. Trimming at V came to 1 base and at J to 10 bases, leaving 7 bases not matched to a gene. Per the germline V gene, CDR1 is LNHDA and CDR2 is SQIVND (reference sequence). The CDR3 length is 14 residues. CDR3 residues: CASSIAPGQGVAFF. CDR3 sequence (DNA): TGTGCCAGTAGTATAGCTCCGGGACAGGGTGTAGCTTTCTTT. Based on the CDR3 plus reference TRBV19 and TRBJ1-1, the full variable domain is DGGITQSPKYLFRKEGQNVTLSCEQNLNHDAMYWYRQDPGQGLRLIYYSQIVNDFQKGDIAEGYSVSREKKESFPLTVTSAQKNPTAFYLCASSIAPGQGVAFFGQGTRLTVV.

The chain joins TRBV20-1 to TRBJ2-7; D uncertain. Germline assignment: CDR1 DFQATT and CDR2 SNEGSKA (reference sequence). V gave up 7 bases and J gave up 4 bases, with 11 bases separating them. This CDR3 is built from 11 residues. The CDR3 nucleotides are TGCAGTGGACGGTCTGCATACGAGCAGTACTTC. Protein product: CSGRSAYEQYF.

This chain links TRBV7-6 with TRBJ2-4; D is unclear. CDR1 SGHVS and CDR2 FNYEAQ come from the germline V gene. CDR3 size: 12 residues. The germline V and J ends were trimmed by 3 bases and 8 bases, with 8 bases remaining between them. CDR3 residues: CASSLKGDIQYF. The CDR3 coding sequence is TGTGCCAGCAGCTTGAAAGGAGACATTCAGTACTTC.

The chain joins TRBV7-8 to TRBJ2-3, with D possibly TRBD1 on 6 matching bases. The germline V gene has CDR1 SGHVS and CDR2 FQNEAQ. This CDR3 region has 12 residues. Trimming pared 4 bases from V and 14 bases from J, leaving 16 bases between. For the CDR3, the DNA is TGTGCCAGCAGCTCCACCGGGACAAAGGGGTATTTT. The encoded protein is CASSSTGTKGYF.

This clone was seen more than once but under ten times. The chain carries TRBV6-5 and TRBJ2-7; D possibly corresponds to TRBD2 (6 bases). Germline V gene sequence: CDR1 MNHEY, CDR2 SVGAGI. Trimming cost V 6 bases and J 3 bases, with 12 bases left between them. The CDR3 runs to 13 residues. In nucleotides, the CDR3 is TGTGCCAGCAGGAGATCTAGCGTCTACGAGCAGTACTTC. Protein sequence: CASRRSSVYEQYF.

The CDR3 region is CASSERGTNTEAFF. The CDR3 DNA is TGTGCCAGCAGTGAAAGGGGTACGAACACTGAAGCTTTCTTT. V gene TRBV6-1 combines with J gene TRBJ1-1; D might be TRBD1 (5 bases). Trimming removed 2 bases at V and 1 base at J, with 8 bases between. Germline V gene sequence: CDR1 MNHNS, CDR2 SASEGT. The CDR3 runs 14 residues.

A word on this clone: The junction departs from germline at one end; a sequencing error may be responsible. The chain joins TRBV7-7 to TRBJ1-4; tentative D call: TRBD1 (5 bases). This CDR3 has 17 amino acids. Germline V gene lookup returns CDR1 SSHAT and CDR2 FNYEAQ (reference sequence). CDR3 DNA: TGTGCTAGCAGCGCCACTGGTAGGGGTGACCCTAATGAAAAACTGTTTTTT. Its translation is CASSATGRGDPNEKLFF.

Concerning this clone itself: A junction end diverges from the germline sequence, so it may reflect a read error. Written as DNA, the CDR3 is TGTGCTAGCAGACCCCTCCCGGGACAGGGGTCCCCTGACACTGAAGCTTTCTTT. Translating it yields CASRPLPGQGSPDTEAFF. This sequence joins TRBV7-7 and TRBJ1-1, with TRBD1 matching over 10 bases. The CDR3 contains 18 residues. Germline CDR1 SSHAT, CDR2 FNYEAQ (reference sequence).

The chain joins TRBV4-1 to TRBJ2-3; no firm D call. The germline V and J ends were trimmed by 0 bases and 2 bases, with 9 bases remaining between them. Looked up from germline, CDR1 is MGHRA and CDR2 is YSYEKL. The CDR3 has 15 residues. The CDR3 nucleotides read TGCGCCAGCAGCCAAGATAACGGCTACACAGATACGCAGTATTTT. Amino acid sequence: CASSQDNGYTDTQYF.

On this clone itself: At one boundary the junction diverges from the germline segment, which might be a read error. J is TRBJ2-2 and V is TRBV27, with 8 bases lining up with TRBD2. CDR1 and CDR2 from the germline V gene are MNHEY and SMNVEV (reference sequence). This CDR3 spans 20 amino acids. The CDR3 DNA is TGTGCCAGTAGTTTATCTGGCGGGGGGCACGGGGGTCCGAACACCGGGGAGCTGTTTTTT. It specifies CASSLSGGGHGGPNTGELFF.

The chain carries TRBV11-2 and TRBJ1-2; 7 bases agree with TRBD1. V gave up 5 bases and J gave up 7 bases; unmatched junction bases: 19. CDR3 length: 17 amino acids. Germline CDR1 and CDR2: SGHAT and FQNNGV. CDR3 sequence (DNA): TGTGCCAGCAGCGATAGGACAGGTGACCCCACGCCGGGTGGCTACACCTTC. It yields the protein CASSDRTGDPTPGGYTF.

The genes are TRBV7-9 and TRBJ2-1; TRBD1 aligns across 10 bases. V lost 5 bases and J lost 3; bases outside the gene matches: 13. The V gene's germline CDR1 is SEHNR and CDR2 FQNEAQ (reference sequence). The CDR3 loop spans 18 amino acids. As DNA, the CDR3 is TGTGCCAGCAGCGCACACCAGCGGACAGGGGGGATCTACAATGAGCAGTTCTTC. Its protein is CASSAHQRTGGIYNEQFF.

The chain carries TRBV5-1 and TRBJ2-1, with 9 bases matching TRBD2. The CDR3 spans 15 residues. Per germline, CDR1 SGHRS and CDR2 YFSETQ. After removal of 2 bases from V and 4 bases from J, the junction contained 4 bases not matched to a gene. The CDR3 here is CASSFRTSEYNEQFF. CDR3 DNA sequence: TGCGCCAGCAGCTTCAGGACTAGCGAATACAATGAGCAGTTCTTC.

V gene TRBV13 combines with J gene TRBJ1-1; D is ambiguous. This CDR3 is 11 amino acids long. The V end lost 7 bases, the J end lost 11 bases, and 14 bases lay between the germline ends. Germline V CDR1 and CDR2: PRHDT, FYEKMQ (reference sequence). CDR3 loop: CASIAGMEAFF. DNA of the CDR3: TGTGCCAGCATCGCGGGGATGGAGGCTTTCTTT.

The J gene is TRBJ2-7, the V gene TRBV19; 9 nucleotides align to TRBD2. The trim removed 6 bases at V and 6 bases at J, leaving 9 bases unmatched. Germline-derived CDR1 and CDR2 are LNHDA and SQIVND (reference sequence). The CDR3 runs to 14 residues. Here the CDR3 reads CASSQGLARPEQYF. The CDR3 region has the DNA TGTGCCAGTAGCCAAGGACTAGCGAGACCCGAGCAGTACTTC.

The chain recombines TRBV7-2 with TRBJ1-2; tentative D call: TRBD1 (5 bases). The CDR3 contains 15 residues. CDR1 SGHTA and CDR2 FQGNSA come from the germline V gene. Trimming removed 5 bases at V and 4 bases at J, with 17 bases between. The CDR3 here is CASSPDQIDSYGYTF. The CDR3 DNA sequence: TGTGCCAGCAGCCCCGACCAGATAGACAGCTATGGCTACACCTTC. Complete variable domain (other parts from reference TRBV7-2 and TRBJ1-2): GAGVSQSPSNKVTEKGKDVELRCDPISGHTALYWYRQSLGQGLEFLIYFQGNSAPDKSGLPSDRFSAERTGGSVSTLTIQRTQQEDSAVYLCASSPDQIDSYGYTFGSGTRLTVV.

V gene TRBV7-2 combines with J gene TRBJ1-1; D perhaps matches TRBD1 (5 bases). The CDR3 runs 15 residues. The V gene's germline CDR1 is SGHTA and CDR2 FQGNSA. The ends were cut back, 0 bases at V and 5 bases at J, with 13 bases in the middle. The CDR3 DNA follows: TGTGCCAGCAGCTTAGCGTCTGGGGCACCGACTGAAGCTTTCTTT. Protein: CASSLASGAPTEAFF.

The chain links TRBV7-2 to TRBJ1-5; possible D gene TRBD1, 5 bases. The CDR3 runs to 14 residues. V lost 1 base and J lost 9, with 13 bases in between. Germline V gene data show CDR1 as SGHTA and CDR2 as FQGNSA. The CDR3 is CASSLGGERSPQHF. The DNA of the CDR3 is TGTGCCAGCAGCTTAGGGGGGGAACGTTCGCCCCAGCATTTT.

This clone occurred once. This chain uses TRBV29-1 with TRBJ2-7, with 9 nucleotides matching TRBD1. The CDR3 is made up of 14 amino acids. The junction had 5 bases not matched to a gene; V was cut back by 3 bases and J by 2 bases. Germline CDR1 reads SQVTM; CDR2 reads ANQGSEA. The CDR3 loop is CSVEDRGSTYEQYF. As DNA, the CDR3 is TGCAGCGTTGAGGACAGGGGATCTACCTACGAGCAGTACTTC.

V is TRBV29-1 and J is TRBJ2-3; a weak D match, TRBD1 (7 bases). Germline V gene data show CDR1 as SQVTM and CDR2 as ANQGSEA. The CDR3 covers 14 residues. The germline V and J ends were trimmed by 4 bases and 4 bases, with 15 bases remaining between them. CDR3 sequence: CSVVRRGDADTQYF. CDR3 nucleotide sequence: TGCAGCGTTGTGCGCAGGGGGGATGCAGATACGCAGTATTTT.

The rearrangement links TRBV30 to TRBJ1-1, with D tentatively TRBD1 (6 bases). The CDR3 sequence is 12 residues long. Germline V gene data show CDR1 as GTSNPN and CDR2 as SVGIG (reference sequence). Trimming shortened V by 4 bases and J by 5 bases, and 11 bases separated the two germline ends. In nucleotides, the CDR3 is TGTGCCTGGAAGGGGGGGTATACTGAAGCTTTCTTT. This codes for CAWKGGYTEAFF.

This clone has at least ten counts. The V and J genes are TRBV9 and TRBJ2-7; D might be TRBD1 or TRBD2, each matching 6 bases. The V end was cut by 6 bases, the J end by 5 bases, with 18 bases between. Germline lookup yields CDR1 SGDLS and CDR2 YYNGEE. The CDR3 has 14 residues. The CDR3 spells CASTPGGAPNEQYF. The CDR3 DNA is TGTGCCAGCACACCCGGGGGCGCGCCCAACGAGCAGTACTTC.